This T cell receptor (beta chain) is drawn from a study of blood T cell repertoires in COVID-19. Study background: Samples representing acute and convalescent COVID-19 were sourced from the United States, Italy and Spain.

The CDR3 runs 14 residues. Germline lookup yields CDR1 SQVTM and CDR2 ANQGSEA. Per the study methods: Amplification with reference gene primers provided the estimates of nucleated cell counts. TCRdb's table, derived via immunoSEQ multiplex PCR, lists solely in-frame clones and lacks some. The D gene and trimming were derived from the DNA, and the V and J assignments and clone size from that table. The table records 170,000 or so clones, around nine tenths of them present only once. This rearrangement joins TRBV29-1 to TRBJ2-7, with 7 bases fitting TRBD2. This TCR came from a man in his forties or fifties with active or convalescent COVID-19. The source material was peripheral blood. The CDR3 spells CSSNRGRVSGEQYF. CDR3 nucleotide sequence: TGCAGTTCGAATCGGGGGAGGGTATCGGGAGAGCAGTACTTC.